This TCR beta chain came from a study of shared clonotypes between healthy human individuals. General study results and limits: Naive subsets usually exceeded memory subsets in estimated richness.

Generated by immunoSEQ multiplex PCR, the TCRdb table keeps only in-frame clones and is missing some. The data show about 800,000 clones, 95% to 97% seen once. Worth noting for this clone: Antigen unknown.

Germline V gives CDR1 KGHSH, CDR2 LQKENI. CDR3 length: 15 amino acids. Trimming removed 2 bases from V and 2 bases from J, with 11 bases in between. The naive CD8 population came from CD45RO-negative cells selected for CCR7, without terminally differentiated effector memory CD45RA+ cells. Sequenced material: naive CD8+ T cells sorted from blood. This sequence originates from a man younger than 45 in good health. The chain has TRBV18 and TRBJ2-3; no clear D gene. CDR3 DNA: TGTGCCAGCTCACCAATAGAGTGGTCCACAGATACGCAGTATTTT. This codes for CASSPIEWSTDTQYF.